The rows below give T cell receptor beta chains drawn from one sample of a study of blood T cell repertoires in COVID-19. Method: immunoSEQ multiplex PCR; TCRdb's copy keeps in-frame clones and lacks some. The sample contains under 300,000 clones, about 90% of which appear only once. The source material was PBMCs or T cells enriched from blood (not recorded which). The receptors originated from a woman under 40 with acute COVID-19. Each CDR3 is given with its conserved first and last residue. D genes are given only for firm matches. Not every row has a clone size; where given, it reads once, few, many or a size class.

CDR3aa | CDR3nt | j_gene | d_gene | abundance | v_gene
CASSRAPNEKLFF | TGTGCCAGCAGTAGAGCCCCTAATGAAAAACTGTTTTTT | TRBJ1-4 | - | - | TRBV2
CAISETLTGGREKLFF | TGTGCCATCAGTGAGACTCTGACAGGGGGCCGGGAAAAACTGTTTTTT | TRBJ1-4 | TRBD1 | - | TRBV10-3
CASSPGAKPLHF | TGTGCCAGCTCACCTGGGGCAAAACCCCTCCACTTT | TRBJ1-6 | - | once | TRBV18
CASSLPHRGNEKLFF | TGTGCCAGTAGTCTCCCCCACCGCGGAAATGAAAAACTGTTTTTT | TRBJ1-4 | - | - | TRBV19
CASSLHRGTDTQYF | TGTGCCAGCAGTTTACACAGGGGGACAGATACGCAGTATTTT | TRBJ2-3 | TRBD1 | - | TRBV28
CASSLGTGGYNEQFF | TGTGCCAGCTCACTCGGGACAGGGGGCTACAATGAGCAGTTCTTC | TRBJ2-1 | TRBD1 | - | TRBV18
CASSLAQGAGGYTF | TGCGCCAGCAGCTTGGCACAGGGGGCAGGTGGCTACACCTTC | TRBJ1-2 | TRBD1 | - | TRBV5-1
CASSLDGALTDTQYF | TGCGCCAGCAGCTTGGATGGGGCTTTGACAGATACGCAGTATTTT | TRBJ2-3 | - | - | TRBV5-1
CASSIAPRAGTRDTQYF | TGTGCCAGTAGTATAGCCCCCCGAGCGGGGACCCGAGATACGCAGTATTTT | TRBJ2-3 | TRBD2 | - | TRBV19
CASSIDVTGTNQPQHF | TGTGCCAGTAGTATAGATGTTACAGGCACCAATCAGCCCCAGCATTTT | TRBJ1-5 | - | once | TRBV19
CASIRTGGIYGYTF | TGTGCCAGCATCCGGACAGGGGGAATCTATGGCTACACCTTC | TRBJ1-2 | TRBD1 | - | TRBV5-6
CASSPQRGYNSPLHF | TGCGCCAGCAGCCCCCAAAGAGGGTATAATTCACCCCTCCACTTT | TRBJ1-6 | - | - | TRBV4-1
CARPRLAVQETQYF | TGTGCTAGACCAAGACTAGCGGTACAAGAGACCCAGTACTTC | TRBJ2-5 | TRBD2 | - | TRBV12-5
CASSLGDRDGEKLFF | TGTGCCAGCAGCTTAGGGGACAGGGATGGCGAAAAACTGTTTTTT | TRBJ1-4 | TRBD1 | - | TRBV11-2
CASSLNRVPNSPLHF | TGTGCCAGCAGTTTAAACAGGGTCCCTAATTCACCCCTCCACTTT | TRBJ1-6 | - | - | TRBV28
CASSSTGVGEQYF | TGTGCCAGCAGCTCGACAGGGGTCGGCGAGCAGTACTTC | TRBJ2-7 | TRBD1 | once | TRBV7-3
CASSLTYSSGNTIYF | TGTGCCAGCAGTTTAACATACAGCTCTGGAAACACCATATATTTT | TRBJ1-3 | - | once | TRBV27
CASRRPGQGDYGYTF | TGTGCCAGCAGGCGACCGGGACAGGGGGACTATGGCTACACCTTC | TRBJ1-2 | TRBD1 | - | TRBV6-5
CASSFGSGADQPQHF | TGTGCCAGTAGCTTTGGGTCAGGGGCCGATCAGCCCCAGCATTTT | TRBJ1-5 | - | once | TRBV19
CASSKARLHYYEQYF | TGTGCCAGCAGCAAAGCTCGCCTCCACTACTACGAGCAGTACTTC | TRBJ2-7 | - | - | TRBV21-1
CASSESGNPSSYEQYF | TGTGCCAGCAGTGAATCAGGGAATCCCAGCTCCTACGAGCAGTACTTC | TRBJ2-7 | - | - | TRBV6-1
CACPKRGIYNEQFF | TGTGCCTGCCCTAAAAGGGGGATCTACAATGAGCAGTTCTTC | TRBJ2-1 | - | - | TRBV30
CATSERQTEAFF | TGTGCCACCAGCGAGAGACAGACTGAAGCTTTCTTT | TRBJ1-1 | - | - | TRBV15
CASSQTQGIYEQYF | TGTGCCAGCAGCCAAACACAGGGGATCTACGAGCAGTACTTC | TRBJ2-7 | TRBD1 | - | TRBV3-1/TRBV3-2